The next 20 T cell receptor beta chains were all read from a single sample in a study of T cell repertoires in cytomegalovirus infection. TCRdb re-analysed the reads in MiXCR, keeping a single row per CDR3 protein. The sample includes a few hundred thousand distinct CDR3 sequences, over 15% seen only once; the top ten take approximately 44%. The specimen was CD8+ T cells from PBMCs. The receptor set was obtained from a human donor in good health (CMV status not recorded). Some clones in this sample may be carry-over from other donors' samples.

This clonotype was counted ten times or more. The chain uses TRBV6-5 and TRBJ2-5; 11 nucleotides align to TRBD1. The V gene end was trimmed by 6 bases and the J gene end by 5 bases; junction bases not matched to a gene: 8. Germline CDR1 MNHEY, CDR2 SVGAGI. The CDR3 contains 15 residues. Here the CDR3 reads CASSLGQGDLETQYF. The DNA of the CDR3 is TGTGCCAGCAGCTTGGGACAGGGGGATTTGGAGACCCAGTACTTC.

Only a few counts were recorded for this clonotype. The V and J genes are TRBV28 and TRBJ2-1, with 7 nucleotides matching TRBD1. The CDR3 is 15 residues long. Looked up from germline, CDR1 is MDHEN and CDR2 is SYDVKM. The J segment lost 3 bases and the V segment lost 5 bases, leaving 7 bases of the junction unmatched. The CDR3 region is CASSGQDLVYNEQFF. DNA of the CDR3: TGTGCCAGCAGTGGACAGGACCTTGTCTACAATGAGCAGTTCTTC.

This clonotype was seen at least ten times. The V gene is TRBV12-3 or TRBV12-4, the J gene TRBJ1-2; TRBD1 aligns across 8 bases. With V trimmed by 0 bases and J by 7 bases, 7 bases remained unmatched. The CDR3 loop spans 15 amino acids. CDR3 nucleotide sequence: TGTGCCAGCAGTTTAGCGGCAGGGGGCAAGGGTGGCTACACCTTC. Translated: CASSLAAGGKGGYTF.

This clonotype was seen a few times. In nucleotides, the CDR3 is TGTGCCAGCAGAGCCAGGGGACTGAAAGACATTCAGTACTTC. It translates to CASRARGLKDIQYF. The V and J genes are TRBV2 and TRBJ2-4; the D gene could be TRBD1 or TRBD2 (6 bases each). The V end was cut by 6 bases, the J end by 8 bases, with 17 bases between. The CDR3 runs to 14 residues. The germline V gene encodes CDR1 SNHLY and CDR2 FYNNEI.

The CDR3 DNA reads TGCGCCAGCAGGGAGACACAGGGATATAATGAGCAGTTCTTC. Its translation: CASRETQGYNEQFF. The chain employs TRBV5-1 and TRBJ2-1; the D gene is possibly TRBD1 (6 bases). V was pared by 5 bases and J by 7 bases, with 16 bases between. The germline gives CDR1 SGHRS, CDR2 YFSETQ. The length of the CDR3 is 14 residues.

This clonotype was seen many times. As DNA, the CDR3 is TGTGCCAGCAGCTACCCGCAGGGAGGCTACGAGCAGTACTTC. This codes for CASSYPQGGYEQYF. This rearrangement joins TRBV7-9 to TRBJ2-7, with D perhaps matching TRBD2 (6 bases). Trimming took off 4 bases at V and 3 bases at J, with 13 bases between the two ends. Germline loops: CDR1 SEHNR, CDR2 FQNEAQ (reference sequence). The length of the CDR3 is 14 residues.

The V gene is TRBV13, the J gene TRBJ2-7; D is unclear. Trimming left V 1 base short and J 4 bases short, with 8 bases between. The germline V gene encodes CDR1 PRHDT and CDR2 FYEKMQ (reference sequence). The CDR3 length is 13 residues. The CDR3 DNA follows: TGTGCCAGCAGCTTAGATGGTGGATACGAGCAGTACTTC. It codes for CASSLDGGYEQYF.

This clonotype has more than one count but fewer than ten. The gene calls are TRBV4-1 and TRBJ2-3; maybe TRBD1 (5 bases). The germline gives CDR1 MGHRA, CDR2 YSYEKL. This CDR3 spans 16 amino acids. Trimming took 0 bases from V and 8 from J, leaving 18 bases between them. The CDR3 reads CASSQEGRREDGTQYF. The CDR3 DNA reads TGCGCCAGCAGCCAAGAGGGGCGCAGGGAAGACGGTACGCAGTATTTT.

Ten or more counts support this clonotype. The gene calls are TRBV6-6 and TRBJ1-2; 10 bases are a match to TRBD1. V dropped 11 bases and J dropped 6; count of bases not matched to a gene: 6. The germline V gene has CDR1 MNHNY and CDR2 SVGAGI (reference sequence). The CDR3 loop spans 12 amino acids. CDR3 sequence: CAYGTGVDGYTF. The CDR3 DNA reads TGTGCCTACGGGACAGGGGTCGATGGCTACACCTTC.

This clonotype was detected many times. V usage is TRBV7-2 and J usage is TRBJ2-1; D is perhaps TRBD2 (5 bases). V lost 2 bases to trimming and J lost 8 bases, with 7 bases between them. Germline lookup yields CDR1 SGHTA and CDR2 FQGNSA. CDR3 length equals 12 residues. The CDR3 DNA follows: TGTGCCAGCAGCTTAAGCGGAGATGAGCAGTTCTTC. Residues: CASSLSGDEQFF.

The J gene is TRBJ2-7, the V gene TRBV12-3 or TRBV12-4; 7 nucleotides align to TRBD1. The V segment lost 1 base and the J segment 6 bases; nucleotides outside the gene matches: 6. There are 14 residues in the CDR3. CDR3 amino acids: CASSLGTGQTEQYF. CDR3 sequence (DNA): TGTGCCAGCAGTTTAGGGACAGGACAAACCGAGCAGTACTTC.

This clonotype was observed a few times. The V gene is TRBV5-6, the J gene TRBJ1-1; D gene ambiguous. The CDR3 contains 16 residues. V dropped 4 bases and J dropped 4 bases, with 20 bases sitting between them. Germline CDR1 reads SGHDT; CDR2 reads YYEEEE. Here the CDR3 DNA reads TGTGCCAGCAGCCCCGCTTCGCGGGCCCTGGTCACTGAAGCTTTCTTT. It specifies CASSPASRALVTEAFF.

This clonotype occurred many times. The rearrangement links TRBV2 to TRBJ2-1; D is ambiguous. Trimming removed 3 bases at V and 10 bases at J, with 7 bases between. The CDR3 spans 11 residues. From germline, CDR1 is SNHLY and CDR2 FYNNEI. DNA of the CDR3: TGTGCCAGCAGTGATCGGCAGGAGCAGTTCTTC. It translates to CASSDRQEQFF.

This clonotype was picked up a small number of times. The genes are TRBV28 and TRBJ2-2; D is perhaps TRBD2 (5 bases). The CDR3 extends over 15 amino acids. Germline lookup yields CDR1 MDHEN and CDR2 SYDVKM. V lost 1 base and J lost 4, with 10 bases in between. The CDR3 bases are TGTGCCAGCAGTTTATCGGGGTTGGCCACCGGGGAGCTGTTTTTT. Translated: CASSLSGLATGELFF.

This clonotype has just a few counts. The rearrangement joins TRBV12-3 or TRBV12-4 to TRBJ1-1; 8 bases are shared with TRBD1. CDR3 length: 15 residues. V shed 6 bases, J shed 5 bases, and the junction held 11 bases outside the gene matches. The CDR3 here is CASSPSRGLETEAFF. The CDR3, as DNA: TGTGCCAGCAGCCCCTCCAGGGGGCTTGAGACTGAAGCTTTCTTT.

This clonotype was recorded many times. The chain carries TRBV29-1 and TRBJ2-3; tentative D call: TRBD1 (5 bases). Trimming left V 4 bases short and J 3 bases short, with 14 bases between. Germline V gene sequence: CDR1 SQVTM, CDR2 ANQGSEA. The CDR3 length is 14 residues. The CDR3 is CSVGGGRATDTQYF. CDR3 in DNA: TGCAGCGTTGGTGGTGGCAGGGCTACAGATACGCAGTATTTT.

This clonotype occurred a few times. The chain has TRBV7-9 and TRBJ1-1; no firm D call. V was shortened by 1 base and J by 8 bases, with 11 bases between the two germline ends. The CDR3 has 13 residues. Germline loops: CDR1 SEHNR, CDR2 FQNEAQ (reference sequence). DNA for the CDR3: TGTGCCAGCAGCTTAGGAGCAACACGGGAAGCTTTCTTT. Translated, it gives CASSLGATREAFF. The complete variable domain, with remaining parts taken from reference TRBV7-9 and TRBJ1-1, reads DTGVSQNPRHKITKRGQNVTFRCDPISEHNRLYWYRQTLGQGPEFLTYFQNEAQLEKSRLLSDRFSAERPKGSFSTLEIQRTEQGDSAMYLCASSLGATREAFFGQGTRLTVV.

This clonotype was recorded at least ten times. The rearrangement uses TRBV7-9 and TRBJ2-3; 8 nucleotides line up with TRBD1. The CDR3 is 15 residues long. Germline trimming cut 2 bases from V and 2 bases from J; bases unmatched to any gene: 3. Germline V gene sequence: CDR1 SEHNR, CDR2 FQNEAQ (reference sequence). The CDR3 sequence is CASSLRDRYTDTQYF. The CDR3 DNA sequence: TGTGCCAGCAGCTTACGGGACAGGTACACAGATACGCAGTATTTT.

V and J are TRBV20-1 and TRBJ1-1; 7 bases agree with TRBD1. Germline V lookup: CDR1 DFQATT, CDR2 SNEGSKA (reference sequence). Trimming cost V 0 bases and J 6 bases; bases outside gene matches: 7. This CDR3 is 14 amino acids long. The CDR3 sequence is CSARETGRAAEAFF. CDR3 DNA sequence: TGCAGTGCTAGAGAGACAGGGAGGGCTGCTGAAGCTTTCTTT.

The V gene is TRBV5-1, the J gene TRBJ1-2; the D gene is possibly TRBD1 (6 bases). The length of the CDR3 is 14 residues. Between the trimmed V and J ends, which lost 1 base and 8 bases, there was a span of 15 bases. CDR1 SGHRS and CDR2 YFSETQ come from the germline V gene. The CDR3 sequence: CASSLRGALRGYTF. CDR3 DNA sequence: TGCGCCAGCAGCTTGAGGGGGGCCCTGCGCGGCTACACCTTC.